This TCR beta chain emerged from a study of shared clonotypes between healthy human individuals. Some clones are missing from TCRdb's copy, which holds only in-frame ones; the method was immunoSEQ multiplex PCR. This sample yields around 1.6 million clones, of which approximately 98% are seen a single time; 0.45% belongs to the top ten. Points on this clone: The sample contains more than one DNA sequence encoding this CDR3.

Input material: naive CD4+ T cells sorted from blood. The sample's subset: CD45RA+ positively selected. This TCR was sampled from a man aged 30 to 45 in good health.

The CDR3 protein is CASSLAVTDTQYF. Here the CDR3 DNA reads TGCGCCAGCAGTCTAGCAGTCACAGATACGCAGTATTTT. The chain carries TRBV5-1 and TRBJ2-3, with D possibly TRBD2 on 5 matching bases. V dropped 5 bases and J dropped 2 bases, with 9 bases sitting between them. There are 13 residues in the CDR3. Germline V CDR1 and CDR2: SGHRS, YFSETQ.